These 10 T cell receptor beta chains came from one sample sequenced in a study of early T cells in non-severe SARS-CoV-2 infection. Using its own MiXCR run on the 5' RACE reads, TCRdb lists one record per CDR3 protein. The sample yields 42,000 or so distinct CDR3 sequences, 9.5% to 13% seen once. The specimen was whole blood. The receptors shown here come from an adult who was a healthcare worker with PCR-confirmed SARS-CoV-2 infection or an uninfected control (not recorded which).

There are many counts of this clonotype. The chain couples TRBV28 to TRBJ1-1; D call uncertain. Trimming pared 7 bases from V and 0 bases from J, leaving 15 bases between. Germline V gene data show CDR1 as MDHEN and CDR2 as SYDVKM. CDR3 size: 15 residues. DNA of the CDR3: TGTGCCAGCACCCGGTTTCGGAATATGAACACTGAAGCTTTCTTT. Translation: CASTRFRNMNTEAFF.

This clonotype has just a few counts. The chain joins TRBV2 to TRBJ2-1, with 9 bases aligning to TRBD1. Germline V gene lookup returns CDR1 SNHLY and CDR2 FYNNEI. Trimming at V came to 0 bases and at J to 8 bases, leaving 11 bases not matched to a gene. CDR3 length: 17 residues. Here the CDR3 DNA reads TGTGCCAGCAGTGAAGCGCGGGGAGGGGACAGGGCCGATGAGCAGTTCTTC. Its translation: CASSEARGGDRADEQFF.

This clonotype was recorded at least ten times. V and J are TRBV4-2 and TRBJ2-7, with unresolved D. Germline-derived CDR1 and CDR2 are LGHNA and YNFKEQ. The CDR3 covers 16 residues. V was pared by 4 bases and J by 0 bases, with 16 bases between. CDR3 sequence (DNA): TGTGCCAGCAGCCTGTTGGGGAAGGTGGGCTCCTACGAGCAGTACTTC. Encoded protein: CASSLLGKVGSYEQYF.

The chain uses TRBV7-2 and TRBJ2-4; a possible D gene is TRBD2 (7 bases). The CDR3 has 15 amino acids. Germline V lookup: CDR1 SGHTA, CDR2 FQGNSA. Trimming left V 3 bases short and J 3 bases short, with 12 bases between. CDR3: CASSLGGPYKNIQYF. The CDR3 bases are TGTGCCAGCAGCTTGGGGGGGCCGTACAAAAACATTCAGTACTTC.

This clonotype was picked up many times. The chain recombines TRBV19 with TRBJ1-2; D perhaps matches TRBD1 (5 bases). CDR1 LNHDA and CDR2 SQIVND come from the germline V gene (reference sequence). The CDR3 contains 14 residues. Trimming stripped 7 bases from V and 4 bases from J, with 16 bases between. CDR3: CASNYIGDSYGYTF. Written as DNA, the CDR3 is TGTGCCAGTAACTACATAGGAGACAGCTATGGCTACACCTTC.

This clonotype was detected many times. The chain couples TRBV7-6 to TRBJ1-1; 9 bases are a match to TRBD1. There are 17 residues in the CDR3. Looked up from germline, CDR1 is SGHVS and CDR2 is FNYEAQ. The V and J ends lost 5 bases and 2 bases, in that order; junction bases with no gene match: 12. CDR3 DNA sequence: TGTGCCAGCAGCCCCCTGGACAGGGGAGGGCCAAACACTGAAGCTTTCTTT. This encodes CASSPLDRGGPNTEAFF.

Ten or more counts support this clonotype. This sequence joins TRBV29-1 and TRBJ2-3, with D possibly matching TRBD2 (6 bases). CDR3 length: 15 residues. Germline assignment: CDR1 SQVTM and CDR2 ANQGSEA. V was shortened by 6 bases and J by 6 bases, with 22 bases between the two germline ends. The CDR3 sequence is CSVTPGLSTADTQYF. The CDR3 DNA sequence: TGCAGCGTGACCCCGGGACTGTCAACTGCGGATACGCAGTATTTT.

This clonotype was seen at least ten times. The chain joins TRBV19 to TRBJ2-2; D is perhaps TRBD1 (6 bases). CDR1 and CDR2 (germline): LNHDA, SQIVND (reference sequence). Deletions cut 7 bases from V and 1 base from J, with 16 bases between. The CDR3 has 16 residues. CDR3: CASTPWVGGNTGELFF. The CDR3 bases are TGTGCCAGTACCCCCTGGGTAGGGGGGAACACCGGGGAGCTGTTTTTT.

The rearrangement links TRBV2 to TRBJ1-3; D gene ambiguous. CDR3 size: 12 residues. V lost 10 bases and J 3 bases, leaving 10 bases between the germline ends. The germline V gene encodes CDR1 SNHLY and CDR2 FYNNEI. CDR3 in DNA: TGTGCCACCTCGGCCCTTGGAAACACCATATATTTT. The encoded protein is CATSALGNTIYF.

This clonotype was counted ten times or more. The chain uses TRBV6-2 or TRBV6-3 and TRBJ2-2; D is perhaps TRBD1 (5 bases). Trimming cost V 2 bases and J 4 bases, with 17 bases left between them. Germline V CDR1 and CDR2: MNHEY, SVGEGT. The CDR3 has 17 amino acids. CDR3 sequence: CASSYVRRQGRTGELFF. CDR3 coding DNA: TGTGCCAGCAGTTACGTGAGGCGGCAGGGCCGCACCGGGGAGCTGTTTTTT.